The 27 T cell receptor beta chains below were found in one sample sequenced in a study of PD-1 blockade in classical Hodgkin lymphoma. Described time point: cycle 4 day 1 (C4D1), after less than 7 weeks of nivolumab. All patients experienced relapse after autologous stem cell transplantation, and brentuximab vedotin exposure was variable. The method was immunoSEQ multiplex PCR; TCRdb's version includes in-frame clones alone and lacks a portion of them. This table holds approximately 110,000 clones, around 90% found once. The sequenced sample was peripheral blood mononuclear cells (PBMCs), obtained before the fourth cycle of nivolumab. The receptors derive from a human donor with classical Hodgkin lymphoma.

This clone was picked up a small number of times. This CDR3 is CASQPRSEVNDGYTF. CDR3 sequence (DNA): TGTGCCAGCCAGCCTCGAAGCGAAGTCAACGATGGCTACACCTTC. This sequence joins TRBV2 and TRBJ1-2; the D is unclear. The germline gives CDR1 SNHLY, CDR2 FYNNEI. Trimming took 8 bases from V and 6 from J, leaving 22 bases between them. The CDR3 consists of 15 residues.

V and J are TRBV15 and TRBJ1-3; TRBD1 agrees at 7 bases. Germline trimming cut 1 base from V and 2 bases from J; bases unmatched to any gene: 2. This CDR3 region has 15 residues. From germline, CDR1 is LNHNV and CDR2 YYDKDF (reference sequence). The CDR3 sequence is CATSRGQGTGNTIYF. CDR3 in DNA: TGTGCCACCAGCAGAGGACAGGGTACTGGAAACACCATATATTTT.

The chain links TRBV9 to TRBJ2-3; D may correspond to TRBD1 or TRBD2 (5 bases each). CDR1 and CDR2 (germline): SGDLS, YYNGEE. CDR3 length: 15 residues. Trimming took off 5 bases at V and 1 base at J, with 14 bases between the two ends. The DNA of the CDR3 is TGTGCCAGCAGGGTTCGGGACCGCGGCACAGATACGCAGTATTTT. Its translation is CASRVRDRGTDTQYF.

The chain is built from TRBV9 and TRBJ2-3, with no clear D. Trimming pared 3 bases from V and 2 bases from J, leaving 4 bases between. Germline V CDR1 and CDR2: SGDLS, YYNGEE. The CDR3 runs to 12 residues. The CDR3 region is CASSGLTDTQYF. In DNA, the CDR3 is TGTGCCAGCAGCGGACTCACAGATACGCAGTATTTT.

The sample holds a few counts of this clone. CDR3 in DNA: TGTGCCACCCAGGTAGCGAGCGGGTCCTACGAGCAGTACTTC. It yields the protein CATQVASGSYEQYF. The chain is built from TRBV19 and TRBJ2-7; TRBD2 is a possible D gene (6 bases). V lost 10 bases and J lost 1, with 17 bases in between. This CDR3 spans 14 amino acids. Looked up from germline, CDR1 is LNHDA and CDR2 is SQIVND (reference sequence).

The rearrangement joins TRBV6-5 to TRBJ2-2, with D possibly being TRBD2 (5 bases). Trimming cost V 2 bases and J 4 bases, with 11 bases left between them. The length of the CDR3 is 15 residues. Germline V CDR1 and CDR2: MNHEY, SVGAGI. CDR3 sequence reads: CASSYREWFTGELFF. The CDR3 nucleotides read TGTGCCAGCAGTTACAGGGAGTGGTTCACCGGGGAGCTGTTTTTT.

The J gene is TRBJ1-2, the V gene TRBV15, with a possible D match to TRBD1 (6 bases). Trimming took off 0 bases at V and 4 bases at J, with 9 bases between the two ends. Germline V gives CDR1 LNHNV, CDR2 YYDKDF (reference sequence). The CDR3 consists of 14 residues. The CDR3 is CATSRDRTAYGYTF. Here the CDR3 DNA reads TGTGCCACCAGCAGAGACAGGACAGCCTATGGCTACACCTTC.

The V call is TRBV9, the J call TRBJ2-1, with 7 bases aligning to TRBD2. V shed 7 bases, J shed 4 bases, and the junction held 8 bases outside the gene matches. The germline gives CDR1 SGDLS, CDR2 YYNGEE. The CDR3 loop spans 14 amino acids. CDR3 protein: CASGVAGLYNEQFF. CDR3 bases: TGTGCCAGCGGGGTAGCGGGCCTATACAATGAGCAGTTCTTC.

The J gene is TRBJ2-2, the V gene TRBV11-2; 7 nucleotides match TRBD1. The ends lost 3 bases at V and 2 bases at J; junction bases unmatched: 3. The length of the CDR3 is 15 residues. The germline gives CDR1 SGHAT, CDR2 FQNNGV. DNA of the CDR3: TGTGCCAGCAGCTTCGGACAGGCCAACACCGGGGAGCTGTTTTTT. Its protein product is CASSFGQANTGELFF.

The rearrangement links TRBV18 to TRBJ2-3, with D unresolved. This CDR3 is built from 13 residues. Trimming took 5 bases from V and 5 from J, leaving 11 bases between them. Germline V gene sequence: CDR1 KGHSH, CDR2 LQKENI. CDR3 loop: CASSYTVGDTQYF. As DNA, the CDR3 is TGTGCCAGCTCATATACGGTCGGAGATACGCAGTATTTT.

CDR3 loop: CASSLGRQNTEAFF. The CDR3 nucleotides are TGTGCCAGCAGCCTTGGACGGCAAAACACTGAAGCTTTCTTT. V usage is TRBV9 and J usage is TRBJ1-1; D is uncertain. Looked up from germline, CDR1 is SGDLS and CDR2 is YYNGEE. The V end lost 4 bases, the J end lost 2 bases, and 12 bases lay between the germline ends. There are 14 residues in the CDR3.

V is TRBV27 and J is TRBJ2-1; D perhaps matches TRBD2 (6 bases). Per germline, CDR1 MNHEY and CDR2 SMNVEV (reference sequence). CDR3 length equals 14 residues. V lost 5 bases and J lost 3, with 11 bases in between. CDR3 amino acids: CASSGGLSYNEQFF. The DNA for the CDR3 is TGTGCCAGCAGTGGCGGACTAAGCTACAATGAGCAGTTCTTC.

This clone was seen more than once but under ten times. A junction boundary mismatches the germline segment, possibly from a read error. The chain has TRBV4-3 and TRBJ1-3; TRBD1 might be the D (5 bases). The CDR3 extends over 13 amino acids. In germline, CDR1 is LGHNA, CDR2 YSLEER. The CDR3 DNA reads TGCGCCAGCAGCCAAGGCATAGGGGTCACGCTTGATTTT. Amino acid sequence: CASSQGIGVTLDF.

This clone was picked up one time. This rearrangement joins TRBV14 to TRBJ2-1; TRBD1 might be the D (5 bases). Trimming stripped 4 bases from V and 2 bases from J, with 18 bases between. Germline V gene sequence: CDR1 SGHDN, CDR2 FVKESK. This CDR3 spans 17 amino acids. For the CDR3, the DNA is TGTGCCAGCAGCCGAAAGGGGTACCTCACTACCTACAATGAGCAGTTCTTC. This gives the protein CASSRKGYLTTYNEQFF. Full variable domain (outside the CDR3, taken from reference TRBV14 and TRBJ2-1): EAGVTQFPSHSVIEKGQTVTLRCDPISGHDNLYWYRRVMGKEIKFLLHFVKESKQDESGMPNNRFLAERTGGTYSTLKVQPAELEDSGVYFCASSRKGYLTTYNEQFFGPGTRLTVL.

The CDR3 bases are TGTGCCAGCAGTCGCACCATTAGCGGGTCTCACAATGAGCAGTTCTTC. It yields the protein CASSRTISGSHNEQFF. The chain carries TRBV27 and TRBJ2-1, with 7 bases identical to TRBD2. This CDR3 spans 16 amino acids. Germline CDR1 is MNHEY and CDR2 is SMNVEV (reference sequence). V shed 5 bases and J 5 bases; nucleotides not matched to a gene: 12.

The V call is TRBV12-5, the J call TRBJ2-7, with D hard to call. The V gene lost 4 bases and the J gene lost 5 bases, with 6 bases spanning the gap. Looked up from germline, CDR1 is LGHNT and CDR2 is FRNRAP. CDR3 length equals 11 residues. The DNA of the CDR3 is TGTGCTAGTGGTTCCCGGGACGAGCAGTACTTC. Protein product: CASGSRDEQYF.

This clone came up once. J is TRBJ2-7 and V is TRBV5-6; D assignment may be TRBD1 or TRBD2 (5 bases each). V lost 2 bases and J 4 bases, leaving 13 bases between the germline ends. Germline-derived CDR1 and CDR2 are SGHDT and YYEEEE. The CDR3 totals 14 residues. CDR3 sequence (DNA): TGTGCCAGCAGCTTACAACGGGGCCTATACGAGCAGTACTTC. Translated: CASSLQRGLYEQYF.

The CDR3 reads CASSLIQGGTAYEQYF. The CDR3 DNA follows: TGTGCCAGCAGCTTAATCCAGGGGGGTACGGCCTACGAGCAGTACTTC. The chain recombines TRBV7-9 with TRBJ2-7, with D possibly being TRBD1 (7 bases). CDR1 and CDR2 (germline): SEHNR, FQNEAQ (reference sequence). V lost 2 bases and J lost 2, with 16 bases in between. The CDR3 totals 16 residues.

This CDR3 is CASSYREPATEAFF. The CDR3 bases are TGTGCCAGCAGTTACAGGGAACCCGCTACTGAAGCTTTCTTT. V gene TRBV6-5 combines with J gene TRBJ1-1; D is ambiguous. The CDR3 is 14 residues long. Germline CDR1 MNHEY, CDR2 SVGAGI. Between the trimmed V and J ends, which lost 2 bases and 5 bases, there was a span of 12 bases.

The V and J genes are TRBV6-1 and TRBJ1-1, with D tentatively TRBD1 (5 bases). V shed 0 bases and J shed 10 bases, with 12 bases lying between them. Germline CDR1 reads MNHNS; CDR2 reads SASEGT. This CDR3 has 13 residues. The CDR3 bases are TGTGCCAGCAGTGAAGCGCAGGGTTTCTCAGCTTTCTTT. Encoded protein: CASSEAQGFSAFF.

The chain uses TRBV11-3 and TRBJ2-2, with 8 bases aligning to TRBD1. Trimming at V came to 5 bases and at J to 0 bases, leaving 2 bases not matched to a gene. The CDR3 spans 15 residues. Per the germline V gene, CDR1 is SGHNT and CDR2 is YENEEA. This chain's CDR3 is CASSPGGTNTGELFF. DNA of the CDR3: TGTGCCAGCAGCCCAGGGGGCACGAACACCGGGGAGCTGTTTTTT. Supplemented by reference TRBV11-3 and TRBJ2-2, the full variable domain reads EAGVVQSPRYKIIEKKQPVAFWCNPISGHNTLYWYLQNLGQGPELLIRYENEEAVDDSQLPKDRFSAERLKGVDSTLKIQPAELGDSAVYLCASSPGGTNTGELFFGEGSRLTVL.

The genes are TRBV4-1 and TRBJ1-1, with 7 bases fitting TRBD1. The CDR3 length is 15 residues. CDR1 and CDR2 (germline): MGHRA, YSYEKL. The trim removed 1 base at V and 10 bases at J, leaving 12 bases unmatched. CDR3 protein: CASSQGWIQGRGAFF. CDR3 coding DNA: TGCGCCAGCAGCCAAGGTTGGATACAGGGGCGAGGAGCTTTCTTT.

V gene TRBV4-1 combines with J gene TRBJ1-5, with 9 bases fitting TRBD1. Germline assignment: CDR1 MGHRA and CDR2 YSYEKL. The ends lost 4 bases at V and 3 bases at J; junction bases unmatched: 4. The CDR3 has 15 residues. The CDR3 coding sequence is TGCGCCAGCAGCCTCCGGGACAGGGACAATCAGCCCCAGCATTTT. Protein product: CASSLRDRDNQPQHF.

This clone appeared once. The rearrangement joins TRBV6-5 to TRBJ2-5, with 7 bases identical to TRBD1. Trimming cost V 6 bases and J 8 bases; bases outside gene matches: 15. CDR3 length: 15 residues. Germline V gene sequence: CDR1 MNHEY, CDR2 SVGAGI. The CDR3 loop reads CASRSTGVNGKTQYF. CDR3 nucleotide sequence: TGTGCCAGCAGATCAACAGGGGTTAATGGGAAAACCCAGTACTTC.

The chain is built from TRBV6-5 and TRBJ1-2; D is unresolved. V lost 5 bases and J lost 3, with 16 bases in between. Per the germline V gene, CDR1 is MNHEY and CDR2 is SVGAGI. CDR3 length: 15 amino acids. The CDR3 region has the DNA TGTGCCAGCAGTCCCTCGGGAGGGTCTCACTATGGCTACACCTTC. Translation: CASSPSGGSHYGYTF.

The genes are TRBV7-9 and TRBJ2-2; 8 bases are a match to TRBD2. Per germline, CDR1 SEHNR and CDR2 FQNEAQ (reference sequence). The CDR3 loop spans 18 amino acids. Losses at the gene ends were 1 base for V and 7 bases for J; bases not matched to a gene: 14. CDR3 nucleotides: TGTGCCAGCAGCTTAGAACGCGGCGGGAGGCCCCTCGGCGGGGAGCTGTTTTTT. Translating gives CASSLERGGRPLGGELFF.

The chain is built from TRBV6-6 and TRBJ1-2; TRBD1 matches at 9 bases. This CDR3 is 15 amino acids long. V was clipped by 6 bases and J by 3 bases; unmatched bases: 8. CDR1 and CDR2 from the germline V gene are MNHNY and SVGAGI (reference sequence). The CDR3 nucleotides are TGTGCCAGCAGCCCCCTCGACAGGGGGGACTATGGCTACACCTTC. Its protein is CASSPLDRGDYGYTF.